Each of the 9 T cell receptor beta chains below was sequenced from the same sample in a study of T cells after yellow fever vaccination. Using its own MiXCR run on the 5' RACE reads, TCRdb lists one record per CDR3 protein. The data contain over 150,000 distinct CDR3 sequences, around 7.2% of them singletons. Sequenced here: CD4+ T cells sorted from PBMCs, sampled around 5 days after the first yellow fever vaccination. These receptors originate from a man between 18 and 35 years old who received the YFV17D yellow fever vaccine.

This clonotype turned up a few times. The chain employs TRBV3-1 and TRBJ1-2, with D unclear. CDR3 size: 12 residues. Trimming removed 1 base from V and 5 bases from J, with 5 bases in between. The V gene's germline CDR1 is LGHDT and CDR2 YNNKEL (reference sequence). CDR3 nucleotide sequence: TGTGCCAGCAGCCAAGTAGGGTATGGCTACACCTTC. It yields the protein CASSQVGYGYTF.

This clonotype was seen a few times. The chain employs TRBV10-3 and TRBJ1-1; D might be TRBD1 (6 bases). Germline CDR1 ENHRY, CDR2 SYGVKD. V was cut by 5 bases and J by 0 bases, with 22 bases left in between. The CDR3 is 18 amino acids. DNA of the CDR3: TGTGCCATCAGTCCCTTCAGATCAGGGGTGGTTGTGAACACTGAAGCTTTCTTT. This translates into CAISPFRSGVVVNTEAFF.

This clonotype has a count of ten or more. CDR3 in amino acids: CASSLGRGAPSEQYF. CDR3 in DNA: TGTGCCAGCAGTTTAGGCAGGGGTGCCCCCTCCGAGCAGTACTTC. This sequence joins TRBV12-3 or TRBV12-4 and TRBJ2-7; D may be TRBD1 (6 bases). V lost 1 base to trimming and J lost 6 bases, with 16 bases between them. The CDR3 is made up of 15 amino acids.

This clonotype was recorded many times. J is TRBJ1-5 and V is TRBV29-1; the D is unclear. V dropped 7 bases and J dropped 0 bases, with 10 bases sitting between them. Looked up from germline, CDR1 is SQVTM and CDR2 is ANQGSEA. The CDR3 sequence is 13 residues long. The DNA for the CDR3 is TGCAGCGCCCAATGGGATAGCAATCAGCCCCAGCATTTT. Translation gives CSAQWDSNQPQHF.

This clonotype was found many times. The chain employs TRBV7-2 and TRBJ1-3; 7 bases fit TRBD1. The germline V gene encodes CDR1 SGHTA and CDR2 FQGNSA. The CDR3 is 13 residues long. The junction had 3 bases not matched to a gene; V was cut back by 4 bases and J by 6 bases. The CDR3 DNA reads TGTGCCAGCAGCTCGGGACAGCTAAACACCATATATTTT. Its translation: CASSSGQLNTIYF. Full variable domain (rest looked up from reference TRBV7-2 and TRBJ1-3): GAGVSQSPSNKVTEKGKDVELRCDPISGHTALYWYRQSLGQGLEFLIYFQGNSAPDKSGLPSDRFSAERTGGSVSTLTIQRTQQEDSAVYLCASSSGQLNTIYFGEGSWLTVV.

This clonotype was counted at least ten times. The chain has TRBV20-1 and TRBJ1-5; the match to TRBD1 covers 8 bases. J was trimmed by 4 bases and V by 2 bases; bases with no gene match: 7. Germline V gives CDR1 DFQATT, CDR2 SNEGSKA (reference sequence). The CDR3 runs to 15 residues. CDR3 residues: CSARWGQAGNQPQHF. The CDR3 DNA follows: TGCAGTGCTAGATGGGGACAGGCGGGAAATCAGCCCCAGCATTTT.

This clonotype was seen at least ten times. This sequence joins TRBV20-1 and TRBJ2-3; a weak D match, TRBD1 (5 bases). In germline, CDR1 is DFQATT, CDR2 SNEGSKA (reference sequence). The CDR3 totals 14 residues. V was trimmed by 6 bases and J by 4 bases, leaving 17 bases between them. The CDR3 DNA reads as TGCAGTGCCCCGACATCAAGGGGCTCAGATACGCAGTATTTT. Its translation is CSAPTSRGSDTQYF.

This clonotype was observed a handful of times. The gene calls are TRBV2 and TRBJ2-7, with 8 bases aligning to TRBD1. The V segment lost 5 bases and the J segment 4 bases; nucleotides outside the gene matches: 10. Germline V gene sequence: CDR1 SNHLY, CDR2 FYNNEI. CDR3 length equals 15 residues. CDR3 sequence reads: CASSPGQGRMYEQYF. The CDR3, as DNA: TGTGCCAGCAGTCCTGGACAGGGTAGGATGTACGAGCAGTACTTC. The full variable domain, with the rest looked up from reference TRBV2 and TRBJ2-7, is EPEVTQTPSHQVTQMGQEVILRCVPISNHLYFYWYRQILGQKVEFLVSFYNNEISEKSEIFDDQFSVERPDGSNFTLKIRSTKLEDSAMYFCASSPGQGRMYEQYFGPGTRLTVT.

This sequence joins TRBV3-1 and TRBJ2-1; no clear D gene. Germline values: CDR1 LGHDT, CDR2 YNNKEL (reference sequence). CDR3 size: 14 residues. With 2 bases removed from V and 7 bases from J, the gap between germline ends came to 12 bases. DNA of the CDR3: TGTGCCAGCAGCCAAAGACCCGGGCGGAATGAGCAGTTCTTC. Translation: CASSQRPGRNEQFF.